The source of this T cell receptor (beta chain) is a study of cytomegalovirus exposure and HLA in healthy donors. The repertoire was sequenced with immunoSEQ multiplex PCR; TCRdb's copy has only in-frame clones and lacks some. The table records fewer than 100,000 clones, approximately 90% of them present only once. V was pared by 5 bases and J by 8 bases, with 12 bases between. This CDR3 has 13 amino acids. Per the germline V gene, CDR1 is SEHNR and CDR2 is FQNEAQ (reference sequence). J is TRBJ1-4 and V is TRBV7-9, with a tentative D call TRBD1 (5 bases). The material sequenced was PBMCs. The clonotype comes from a man aged 25 to 40 in good health and CMV-seronegative. The CDR3 reads CASSPPGGEKLFF. CDR3 nucleotides: TGTGCCAGCAGCCCTCCCGGGGGGGAAAAACTGTTTTTT.